One sample yielded the 10 T cell receptor beta chains listed below, sequenced in a study of CD8+CD57+ T cells in acquired aplastic anemia. CDR3 and TCR beta VDJ profiling relied on genomic DNA as the template. TCRdb reanalysed the reads using MiXCR and keeps one entry per CDR3 protein. This sample carries 150,000 to 200,000 distinct CDR3 sequences, around 47% of them seen once, and the ten largest clones take 2.5% to 3.5%. Previously, flow cytometry had revealed CD8+CD57+ cell expansion in the patients chosen for sequencing. Sequenced input: sorted CD4+, CD8+, or CD8+CD57+ T cells (not recorded which) from PBMCs. These receptors came from a human donor with aplastic anemia.

The chain uses TRBV29-1 and TRBJ1-3; no firm D call. The CDR3 extends over 13 amino acids. Trimming removed 3 bases from V and 3 bases from J, with 9 bases in between. Germline CDR1 SQVTM, CDR2 ANQGSEA. The CDR3 reads CSVEMWDGNTIYF. CDR3 nucleotides: TGCAGCGTTGAGATGTGGGATGGAAACACCATATATTTT.

The genes are TRBV7-2 and TRBJ2-4, with TRBD1 identical over 7 bases. The germline CDR1 and CDR2 sequences are SGHTA and FQGNSA. This CDR3 has 15 residues. J gave up 1 base and V 3 bases, and 3 bases lay outside the gene matches. This CDR3 reads CASSFEGAAKNIQYF. DNA for the CDR3: TGTGCCAGCAGCTTCGAGGGGGCGGCCAAAAACATTCAGTACTTC.

This clonotype was counted ten times or more. The V gene is TRBV12-3 or TRBV12-4, the J gene TRBJ2-1, with 7 bases matching TRBD1. The J segment lost 5 bases and the V segment lost 3 bases, leaving 1 base of the junction unmatched. The CDR3 loop spans 13 amino acids. CDR3 bases: TGTGCCAGCAGTTTGACAGGGAACAATGAGCAGTTCTTC. It specifies CASSLTGNNEQFF.

This clonotype has ten or more counts. V gene TRBV19 combines with J gene TRBJ1-5; D ambiguous. CDR1 and CDR2 from the germline V gene are LNHDA and SQIVND (reference sequence). This CDR3 is 16 amino acids long. Deletions cut 1 base from V and 3 bases from J, with 13 bases between. The CDR3 reads CASSIGELINNQPQHF. The CDR3 DNA reads as TGTGCCAGTAGTATAGGGGAGTTAATAAACAATCAGCCCCAGCATTTT.

The table lists this clonotype with many counts. This CDR3 reads CASSTGQVPGNTIYF. In nucleotides, the CDR3 is TGTGCCAGTAGTACGGGACAGGTACCTGGAAACACCATATATTTT. V usage is TRBV19 and J usage is TRBJ1-3; 8 bases fit TRBD1. J was trimmed by 2 bases and V by 4 bases; bases with no gene match: 4. Germline V CDR1 and CDR2: LNHDA, SQIVND (reference sequence). This CDR3 region has 15 residues.

This clonotype has at least ten counts. The V gene is TRBV12-3 or TRBV12-4, the J gene TRBJ1-1; D is ambiguous. V gave up 7 bases and J gave up 2 bases, with 17 bases separating them. The CDR3 covers 15 residues. The CDR3 bases are TGTGCCAGCAAACCCCTCGACCTAGGTAACACTGAAGCTTTCTTT. Its translation is CASKPLDLGNTEAFF.

The sample holds many counts of this clonotype. The chain is built from TRBV12-3 or TRBV12-4 and TRBJ2-7, with no clear D. The length of the CDR3 is 13 residues. The V end was cut by 6 bases, the J end by 2 bases, with 11 bases between. The CDR3 sequence: CASSGSTAYEQYF. DNA for the CDR3: TGTGCCAGCAGCGGATCGACGGCCTACGAGCAGTACTTC.

V gene TRBV7-6 combines with J gene TRBJ2-5, with D unclear. Germline V lookup: CDR1 SGHVS, CDR2 FNYEAQ. V lost 5 bases and J lost 7, with 5 bases in between. The CDR3 sequence is 10 residues long. CDR3 sequence (DNA): TGTGCCAGCAGCCCCGGGACCCAGTACTTC. It yields the protein CASSPGTQYF.

The chain carries TRBV10-3 and TRBJ2-1, with 12 nucleotides matching TRBD2. Germline V lookup: CDR1 ENHRY, CDR2 SYGVKD. This CDR3 comprises 16 residues. V trimming: 4 bases; J trimming: 7 bases; junction bases outside the gene matches: 8. CDR3 sequence (DNA): TGTGCCATCAGTGGGCTAGCGGGGGGGCCAAGGAATGAGCAGTTCTTC. This encodes CAISGLAGGPRNEQFF.

Worth noting for this clonotype: This may stem from a read error, because a much larger clone lies one nucleotide away. V gene TRBV5-1 combines with J gene TRBJ1-1; 11 bases map to TRBD1. In germline, CDR1 is SGHRS, CDR2 YFSETQ. V trimming: 2 bases; J trimming: 3 bases; junction bases outside the gene matches: 9. The CDR3 length is 17 residues. As DNA, the CDR3 is TGCGCCAGCAGCTTAACTGGGACAGGGGGAAGGTACACTGAAGCTTTCTTT. Residues: CASSLTGTGGRYTEAFF.